A selection of T cell receptor beta chains follows, all from one sample in a study of radiotherapy plus CTLA-4 blockade in lung cancer. Assay used: immunoSEQ multiplex PCR; TCRdb lists only in-frame clones, some missing. The sample includes under 110,000 clones, 85% to 90% seen only once; the top ten take 2.4%. The specimen comprised peripheral blood, sampled from a patient treated with radiotherapy plus ipilimumab. These receptors all stem from a human donor with non-small cell lung cancer that progressed on radiotherapy plus ipilimumab. Some clones in this sample may be carry-over from other donors' samples. The CDR3 runs from the conserved cysteine through the conserved F or W. D genes are given only for firm matches. Size is stated for part of the rows, as once, few or many counts, or as a class when the clone is expanded.

>-|-|TRBV7-3|TRBJ1-1|13
TGTGCCAGCAGCTTAATGAGGGGCGGCGAAGCTTTCTTT
CASSLMRGGEAFF
>TRBD2|-|TRBV7-7|TRBJ2-1|13
TGTGCTAGCAGCTCCAGCGGGGGTAATGAGCAGTTCTTC
CASSSSGGNEQFF
>-|-|TRBV5-8|TRBJ2-1|17
TGTGCCAGCAGCTTTTTAAGGGGTATGAACTCCTACAATGAGCAGTTCTTC
CASSFLRGMNSYNEQFF
>-|-|TRBV15|TRBJ2-1|15
TGTGCCACCAGCACTCCATGGGAGTCCTACAATGAGCAGTTCTTC
CATSTPWESYNEQFF
>-|-|TRBV28|TRBJ1-4|15
TGTGCCAGCAGGTTCGCAGGGTCGGATAATGAAAAACTGTTTTTT
CASRFAGSDNEKLFF
>-|-|TRBV6-6|TRBJ1-4|14
TGTGCCAGCAGTTACTCCGGGACAAATGAAAAACTGTTTTTT
CASSYSGTNEKLFF
>TRBD1|once|TRBV7-8|TRBJ2-7|14
TGTGCCAGCAGCCTCGACAGGGGAGTTGGCGAGCAGTACTTC
CASSLDRGVGEQYF
>-|-|TRBV19|TRBJ1-5|17
TGTGCCAGTACCGCGGGACACGGAACTTATAGCAATCAGCCCCAGCATTTT
CASTAGHGTYSNQPQHF
>TRBD1|-|TRBV6-6|TRBJ2-7|15
TGTGCCAGCAGTTACATCACAGGGGTCTCCTACGAGCAGTACTTC
CASSYITGVSYEQYF
>-|-|TRBV5-1|TRBJ2-1|16
TGCGCCAGCAGCCCTCTTAGCAGCGGATCCTACAATGAGCAGTTCTTC
CASSPLSSGSYNEQFF
>TRBD2|-|TRBV7-3|TRBJ2-3|15
TGTGCCAGCAGACTGACTAGCGGCATCACAGATACGCAGTATTTT
CASRLTSGITDTQYF
>-|-|TRBV18|TRBJ1-2|13
TGTGCCAGCTCACCAGTAGAGAACTATGGCTACACCTTC
CASSPVENYGYTF
>TRBD2|-|TRBV4-3|TRBJ2-3|18
TGCGCCAGCAGCCCGCAAGGAGGCGGGCGGGGGGGCCGGGGTACGCAGTATTTT
CASSPQGGGRGGRGTQYF
>-|-|TRBV18|TRBJ1-5|15
TGTGCCAGCTCACCAAAGGGTCCTAGCAATCAGCCCCAGCATTTT
CASSPKGPSNQPQHF
>TRBD2|-|TRBV11-2|TRBJ2-7|13
TGTGCCAGCAGCTTAGGCGGGGGAGACGAGCAGTACTTC
CASSLGGGDEQYF
>TRBD2|-|TRBV4-2|TRBJ2-3|15
TGTGCCAGCAGCCAAGCGGGGGGGCTGACAGATACGCAGTATTTT
CASSQAGGLTDTQYF
>-|-|TRBV19|TRBJ1-2|13
TGTGCCAGTAGTAGGACCAGGAACTATGGCTACACCTTC
CASSRTRNYGYTF
>-|-|TRBV11-3|TRBJ2-3|12
TGTGCCAGCAGCGGTTCGACAGATACGCAGTATTTT
CASSGSTDTQYF
>-|-|TRBV5-4|TRBJ2-5|13
TGTGCCAGCAGCTTCCAGGGTCCAGAGACCCAGTACTTC
CASSFQGPETQYF
>TRBD2|-|TRBV7-2|TRBJ2-1|14
TGTGCCAGCAGCCGGACTAGCGGGGACAATGAGCAGTTCTTC
CASSRTSGDNEQFF
>-|-|TRBV7-9|TRBJ2-3|13
TGTGCCAGCAGCTGGGCAGGAGGGGGTACGCAGTATTTT
CASSWAGGGTQYF
>-|-|TRBV7-3|TRBJ1-6|15
TGTGCCAGCAGCTTGTTGGGGACAACTAATTCACCCCTCCACTTT
CASSLLGTTNSPLHF
>-|few|TRBV4-1|TRBJ1-1|16
TGCGCCAGCAGCCACCCGAAACGACAGGAGAGATCTGAAGCTTTCTTT
CASSHPKRQERSEAFF
>-|-|TRBV27|TRBJ2-7|12
TGTGCCAGCAGCTTATCCGGGAACGAGCAGTACTTC
CASSLSGNEQYF